Described below is a single T cell receptor (beta chain) sequence and its context. The target of this receptor is not known. Base qualities were left out, and no much larger clone turns up one base away. This sample was included in a study of shared clonotypes between healthy human individuals (dated by TCRdb to the early 2020s). About the investigation overall: A few men and two women, aged 18 to 49 years, made up the cohort. For each donor, CD4 naive and CD4 memory were each given three plates, CD8 naive was given two plates, and CD8 memory was given one plate. Between about 0.8 and 9 billion PBMCs per donor were obtained by leukapheresis. To estimate repertoire size and how much clonotypes are shared between individuals, the study performed deep sequencing of blood TCR repertoires from about five healthy adults. To increase sequencing depth and limit assay-specific biases, different laboratories used diverse techniques to prepare libraries and sequence TCR repertoires.

Reading the germline V gene gives CDR1 MDHEN and CDR2 SYDVKM. Here V drops 5 bases and J drops 4 bases, and the junction holds 7 bases not matched to any gene. There are 16 amino acids in the CDR3, from cysteine to phenylalanine inclusive. Just the 48-base CDR3 DNA is kept, in frame starting at base 1. The donors were healthy, HIV-negative adults with no recently reported acute infections or vaccinations. Every donor was a Caucasian adult living in Nashville, Tennessee, USA. CD4+ T cells were enriched by magnetic negative selection, after which naive cells were positively selected on CD45RA and the negative fraction was taken as the memory subset. Blood was collected by leukapheresis, and PBMCs were isolated by Ficoll-Histopaque density gradient centrifugation and then cryopreserved in liquid nitrogen vapor phase. Analytical flow cytometry was used to check the purity and quantity of each magnetically sorted T cell population. Genomic DNA was isolated from each sorted fraction and quantified by UV absorbance on a Nanodrop 2000c.

The research as a whole found: Sampling was restricted to blood, and TCR repertoires in tissues likely differ from the TCR repertoires found in blood. Sharing across a few donors was observed for about 4.8% of naive CD4, 3.5% of naive CD8, 2% to 2.5% of memory CD4, and 0.4% of memory CD8 clonotypes. Naive subsets generally had larger estimated clonotype richness than memory subsets did. Pairwise subsampling led to the expectation that sequencing depth would affect the degree of clonotype sharing among donors. The small number of donors limited the genetic and exposure-history diversity represented. Clonotypes shared by all four sorted-subset donors showed higher generation probabilities than non-shared clonotypes. Even with the large sequencing depth, rarefaction of the sorted-subset datasets indicated that sequencing was incomplete.

Using the deep immunoSEQ assay, TCR CDR3 regions were amplified from genomic DNA by multiplex PCR. Genomic DNA extracted from each cell subset was distributed evenly over all wells of several immunoSEQ 96-well plates, and each plate served as one replicate. Each replicate PCR for sorted subsets received approximately 220 ng genomic DNA, equal to tens of thousands of T cell genomes. Purified libraries were quantified with a Qubit 3.0 fluorometer, sized on a Bioanalyzer 2100, and re-quantified with the KAPA Library Quantification kit. Every immunoSEQ 96-well plate was sequenced on a separate single-read 150-cycle Illumina NextSeq 550 flow cell. Turning to the authors' computational methods: Because only junctional sequences without quality scores were contained in the immunoSEQ output, filtering matching that applied to full-length reads could not be performed. Sequences were annotated with PyIR, a Python wrapper for IgBLAST v1.9, using IMGT germline references to assign V/J genes and CDR3. Reads were filtered out if the reads had weak V/J assignments (E-value above 1e-6), no CDR3, stop codons, out-of-frame junctions, or ambiguous translated residues. V3J clonotypes were defined as sequences sharing the same inferred V gene, J gene, and CDR3 amino acid sequence. Percentage overlap between repertoires was computed as shared unique clonotypes divided by the size of the smaller repertoire. Repertoire richness was assessed with RTK rarefaction, the Chao1 estimator, and Recon v2.1 estimates of unobserved clonotypes. Generation probabilities for all TCRbeta clonotypes obtained by the gDNA method from several donors were computed using OLGA. Entries here come from immuneACCESS through TCRdb and include only in-frame sequences with V and J called. Some clones fail to appear in such tables; in the studies checked, an unresolved V gene covers under half of the shortfall, and the cause of the remainder is unknown. For V, J and clone size, that table is used; D and trimming come from the DNA. This sample comprises over 1.4 million clones, roughly 97% of them detected only once. The top ten clonotypes cover more than 0.9% of the sample.

The receptor chain draws on TRBV28 and TRBJ2-1; 11 central nucleotides agree with TRBD2. This clonotype originated in a man aged 25-40 years in good health. The material sequenced was naive CD4+ T cells sorted from blood. The cell subset or site label here, explained by the study, means: CD45RA+ positively selected. The DNA is as follows: TGTGCCAGCAGTCAAGGGACTAGCGGCCGATACAATGAGCAGTTCTTC. It specifies CASSQGTSGRYNEQFF.